Shown below are 22 T cell receptor beta chains from a single sample sequenced in a study of cytomegalovirus exposure and HLA in healthy donors. The PCR employed 60 Vbeta primers together with 13 Jbeta primers. Some clones are missing from TCRdb's copy, which holds only in-frame ones; the method was immunoSEQ multiplex PCR. This sample has over 150,000 clones, with around 69% found just once. The sample comprised PBMCs. The receptors come from a woman in her thirties in good health and CMV-seronegative.

The chain combines TRBV4-1 with TRBJ2-7, with D hard to call. From germline, CDR1 is MGHRA and CDR2 YSYEKL. Deletions cut 0 bases from V and 2 bases from J, with 11 bases between. CDR3 size: 15 residues. CDR3 loop: CASSQEATDTYEQYF. The CDR3 nucleotides are TGCGCCAGCAGCCAAGAGGCCACAGATACCTACGAGCAGTACTTC.

The rearrangement uses TRBV6-1 and TRBJ2-7; tentative D call: TRBD2 (6 bases). The CDR3 is made up of 13 amino acids. Germline CDR1 and CDR2: MNHNS and SASEGT. V lost 8 bases and J 2 bases, leaving 13 bases between the germline ends. CDR3 region: CASSVGEAYEQYF. CDR3 coding DNA: TGTGCCAGCTCAGTCGGGGAGGCCTACGAGCAGTACTTC.

This clone was detected only once. The V gene is TRBV15, the J gene TRBJ2-7, with 7 bases fitting TRBD2. CDR1 and CDR2 from the germline V gene are LNHNV and YYDKDF (reference sequence). With 3 bases clipped from V and 3 bases from J, the junction kept 5 bases outside the gene matches. The CDR3 has 14 amino acids. The CDR3 loop reads CATSRGGAIYEQYF. The CDR3, as DNA: TGTGCCACCAGCAGGGGAGGGGCTATCTACGAGCAGTACTTC.

The chain couples TRBV6-5 to TRBJ2-3; 13 bases match TRBD2. Germline trimming cut 7 bases from V and 4 bases from J; bases unmatched to any gene: 5. The CDR3 has 15 residues. CDR1 and CDR2 from the germline V gene are MNHEY and SVGAGI. The CDR3 coding sequence is TGTGCCAGCACCCAACTAGCGGGGGGGCCAGATACGCAGTATTTT. This translates into CASTQLAGGPDTQYF.

The chain couples TRBV5-1 to TRBJ2-1; 9 nucleotides align to TRBD1. This CDR3 is 15 amino acids long. Germline trimming cut 3 bases from V and 7 bases from J; bases unmatched to any gene: 8. CDR1 and CDR2 from the germline V gene are SGHRS and YFSETQ. CDR3 sequence reads: CASSSTGGAGNEQFF. The CDR3 nucleotides are TGCGCCAGCAGCTCTACAGGGGGCGCTGGTAATGAGCAGTTCTTC.

The CDR3 loop reads CASSWRGVRDTQYF. CDR3 sequence (DNA): TGTGCCAGCAGCTGGCGGGGGGTTCGAGATACGCAGTATTTT. The rearrangement joins TRBV27 to TRBJ2-3, with TRBD2 matching 8 bases. This CDR3 contains 14 residues. Per germline, CDR1 MNHEY and CDR2 SMNVEV (reference sequence). V lost 6 bases, J lost 5 bases, and 7 bases stayed unmatched.

The chain combines TRBV14 with TRBJ1-1, with D unclear. Trimming shortened V by 4 bases and J by 0 bases, and 6 bases separated the two germline ends. CDR1 and CDR2 from the germline V gene are SGHDN and FVKESK. The CDR3 runs to 13 residues. In DNA, the CDR3 is TGTGCCAGCAGCCCTATTTTGAACACTGAAGCTTTCTTT. It yields the protein CASSPILNTEAFF.

V gene TRBV6-1 combines with J gene TRBJ1-1, with D unresolved. Germline V gene lookup returns CDR1 MNHNS and CDR2 SASEGT. The ends were cut back, 5 bases at V and 3 bases at J, with 10 bases in the middle. This CDR3 comprises 13 residues. CDR3 residues: CASSRSGDTEAFF. The CDR3 DNA follows: TGTGCCAGCAGTCGGAGCGGGGACACTGAAGCTTTCTTT.

The rearrangement joins TRBV27 to TRBJ1-4; 9 nucleotides line up with TRBD1. Germline V gene sequence: CDR1 MNHEY, CDR2 SMNVEV (reference sequence). V lost 4 bases, J lost 8 bases, and 11 bases stayed unmatched. This CDR3 contains 16 residues. This CDR3 reads CASSSHSGTGNEKLFF. The CDR3 coding sequence is TGTGCCAGCAGTTCTCACTCCGGGACAGGGAACGAAAAACTGTTTTTT. The entire variable domain, with the rest obtained from reference TRBV27 and TRBJ1-4, is as follows: EAQVTQNPRYLITVTGKKLTVTCSQNMNHEYMSWYRQDPGLGLRQIYYSMNVEVTDKGDVPEGYKVSRKEKRNFPLILESPSPNQTSLYFCASSSHSGTGNEKLFFGSGTQLSVL.

This clone was seen a few times. The gene calls are TRBV10-3 and TRBJ2-2; D is possibly TRBD1 (5 bases). With 10 bases removed from V and 2 bases from J, the gap between germline ends came to 20 bases. CDR1 and CDR2 from the germline V gene are ENHRY and SYGVKD. CDR3 length equals 16 residues. The chain's CDR3 is CATKTSAGKNTGELFF. The CDR3, as DNA: TGTGCCACCAAAACTTCGGCAGGGAAAAACACCGGGGAGCTGTTTTTT.

The chain combines TRBV25-1 with TRBJ2-3, with D perhaps matching TRBD1 (6 bases). This CDR3 is built from 14 residues. Trimming cost V 4 bases and J 3 bases, with 11 bases left between them. Looked up from germline, CDR1 is MGHDK and CDR2 is SYGVNS. This CDR3 reads CASSGYRDTDTQYF. For the CDR3, the DNA is TGTGCCAGCAGTGGGTACAGGGATACAGATACGCAGTATTTT.

CDR3 sequence reads: CASSYLAGGNEQFF. CDR3 DNA: TGTGCCAGCAGTTATCTAGCGGGGGGTAATGAGCAGTTCTTC. This chain joins TRBV7-2 and TRBJ2-1; 11 nucleotides line up with TRBD2. Germline V gene lookup returns CDR1 SGHTA and CDR2 FQGNSA. V was clipped by 6 bases and J by 7 bases; unmatched bases: 5. The CDR3 length is 14 residues.

V gene TRBV18 combines with J gene TRBJ1-1, with D uncertain. The CDR3 has 13 amino acids. Germline loops: CDR1 KGHSH, CDR2 LQKENI. V gave up 6 bases and J gave up 1 base, with 9 bases separating them. DNA of the CDR3: TGTGCCAGCTCTCTTCCAGAGAACACTGAAGCTTTCTTT. This gives the protein CASSLPENTEAFF.

CDR3 sequence: CASSSGLRSGNTIYF. In DNA, the CDR3 is TGTGCCAGCAGTTCGGGACTTCGCTCTGGAAACACCATATATTTT. J is TRBJ1-3 and V is TRBV2, with D possibly being TRBD1 (5 bases). Germline V lookup: CDR1 SNHLY, CDR2 FYNNEI. Trimming shortened V by 5 bases and J by 0 bases, and 11 bases separated the two germline ends. The CDR3 is 15 amino acids.

The V and J genes are TRBV2 and TRBJ2-3; maybe TRBD2 (5 bases). The V end was cut by 3 bases, the J end by 1 base, with 11 bases between. CDR3 length: 15 amino acids. The germline V gene has CDR1 SNHLY and CDR2 FYNNEI. The CDR3 loop reads CASSDPSRRTDTQYF. DNA of the CDR3: TGTGCCAGCAGTGACCCTAGCAGACGCACAGATACGCAGTATTTT.

This clone appeared a few times. The DNA of the CDR3 is TGTGCCAGCAGCTTGAACTTTAATGAAAAACTGTTTTTT. Translation: CASSLNFNEKLFF. The rearrangement joins TRBV5-5 to TRBJ1-4; D gene unclear. The CDR3 spans 13 residues. The V gene's germline CDR1 is SGHKS and CDR2 YYEKEE (reference sequence). The ends were cut back, 1 base at V and 4 bases at J, with 5 bases in the middle.

This clone was observed a handful of times. This chain connects TRBV28 to TRBJ1-5; 7 bases map to TRBD1. Unmatched junction bases numbered 22, after V lost 6 bases and J lost 5 bases. The CDR3 sequence is 19 residues long. Germline CDR1 MDHEN, CDR2 SYDVKM. CDR3 DNA sequence: TGTGCCAGCAGAACCCCGGCGGCGCAGGGGGGTTCTGTGCATCAGCCCCAGCATTTT. This gives the protein CASRTPAAQGGSVHQPQHF.

This chain joins TRBV11-2 and TRBJ1-4; 7 bases are a match to TRBD1. The CDR3 is 14 amino acids. V lost 3 bases, J lost 3 bases, and 1 base stayed unmatched. Germline CDR1 reads SGHAT; CDR2 reads FQNNGV. The CDR3 DNA reads TGTGCCAGCAGCTTCGGGACAGCTAATGAAAAACTGTTTTTT. Its translation is CASSFGTANEKLFF.

The chain is built from TRBV5-4 and TRBJ2-3; 14 nucleotides agree with TRBD2. The V and J ends lost 5 bases and 4 bases, in that order; junction bases with no gene match: 6. The CDR3 is 16 residues long. From germline, CDR1 is SGHNT and CDR2 YYREEE (reference sequence). This chain's CDR3 is CASRTGTSGSSDTQYF. CDR3 DNA sequence: TGTGCCAGCAGAACTGGGACTAGCGGGAGTTCAGATACGCAGTATTTT. The whole variable domain, remainder taken from reference TRBV5-4 and TRBJ2-3, is ETGVTQSPTHLIKTRGQQVTLRCSSQSGHNTVSWYQQALGQGPQFIFQYYREEENGRGNFPPRFSGLQFPNYSSELNVNALELDDSALYLCASRTGTSGSSDTQYFGPGTRLTVL.

This clone showed up just once. The CDR3 sequence: CASSLLRLAGYTGELFF. The DNA for the CDR3 is TGTGCCAGCAGTTTATTAAGACTAGCGGGGTACACCGGGGAGCTGTTTTTT. The chain uses TRBV28 and TRBJ2-2, with 11 bases aligning to TRBD2. CDR3 length equals 17 residues. Germline CDR1 and CDR2: MDHEN and SYDVKM. Trimming at V came to 1 base and at J to 3 bases, leaving 4 bases not matched to a gene.

This clone was recorded once. The genes are TRBV5-1 and TRBJ1-5; 8 positions agree with TRBD1. Trimming took 0 bases from V and 5 from J; bases not matched to a gene: 10. The CDR3 consists of 17 residues. The germline CDR1 and CDR2 sequences are SGHRS and YFSETQ. The CDR3 sequence: CASSLGDDRGGDQPQHF. CDR3 bases: TGCGCCAGCAGCTTGGGAGACGACAGGGGAGGGGATCAGCCCCAGCATTTT.

The rearrangement joins TRBV4-3 to TRBJ1-1; 7 bases line up with TRBD1. V was clipped by 0 bases and J by 2 bases; unmatched bases: 18. CDR1 and CDR2 from the germline V gene are LGHNA and YSLEER. The CDR3 has 20 residues. The CDR3 DNA sequence: TGCGCCAGCAGCCAAGATCGGGAGTGGACAGGTGGTTGGGGAAACACTGAAGCTTTCTTT. Translated, it gives CASSQDREWTGGWGNTEAFF.